Listed here are 8 T cell receptor beta chains from one sample, sequenced in a study of blood T cell repertoires in COVID-19. Sequenced by immunoSEQ multiplex PCR; TCRdb stores in-frame clones only, minus some. The sample lists over 300,000 clones; roughly 85% were seen once. Sequences were obtained from PBMCs or T cells enriched from blood (not recorded which). The receptors were gathered from a woman aged 25 to 45 who had recovered from COVID-19.

This clone was observed once. J is TRBJ2-3 and V is TRBV4-2; tentatively, D is TRBD2 (5 bases). V lost 1 base and J lost 5, with 13 bases in between. Per germline, CDR1 LGHNA and CDR2 YNFKEQ. This CDR3 has 15 residues. CDR3 bases: TGTGCCAGCAGCCAAGTTCCGGGGAGTAGAGATACGCAGTATTTT. It yields the protein CASSQVPGSRDTQYF.

The chain carries TRBV9 and TRBJ1-6; TRBD1 agrees at 7 bases. CDR3 size: 15 residues. Germline assignment: CDR1 SGDLS and CDR2 YYNGEE. J lost 8 bases, V lost 3 bases, and 8 bases had no gene match. CDR3 nucleotide sequence: TGTGCCAGCAGCGGAACAGGGGCGGTGGATTCACCCCTCCACTTT. It translates to CASSGTGAVDSPLHF.

This sequence joins TRBV3-1 (or the pseudogene TRBV3-2) and TRBJ1-3, with 9 bases identical to TRBD1. Trimming took 4 bases from V and 4 from J; bases not matched to a gene: 2. Germline V lookup: CDR1 LGHDT, CDR2 YNNKEL (reference sequence). CDR3 length equals 14 residues. In nucleotides, the CDR3 is TGTGCCAGCAGCCGGACAGGGGCGGGAAACACCATATATTTT. Its translation is CASSRTGAGNTIYF.

This CDR3 reads CASSQPGEAEAFF. Here the CDR3 DNA reads TGCGCCAGCAGCCAACCGGGGGAAGCTGAAGCTTTCTTT. This chain links TRBV4-3 with TRBJ1-1; TRBD1 is a possible D gene (5 bases). Germline CDR1 LGHNA, CDR2 YSLEER. The CDR3 consists of 13 residues. V shed 2 bases and J shed 6 bases, with 10 bases lying between them.

V usage is TRBV13 and J usage is TRBJ1-1, with D unresolved. V gave up 1 base and J gave up 3 bases, with 6 bases separating them. Germline CDR1 is PRHDT and CDR2 is FYEKMQ (reference sequence). This CDR3 has 13 amino acids. The CDR3 region is CASSLDLDTEAFF. CDR3 sequence (DNA): TGTGCCAGCAGCTTAGACCTAGACACTGAAGCTTTCTTT.

The chain has TRBV19 and TRBJ1-5, with 7 bases fitting TRBD1. Germline lookup yields CDR1 LNHDA and CDR2 SQIVND (reference sequence). Trimming took 3 bases from V and 6 from J; bases not matched to a gene: 5. The CDR3 totals 14 residues. As DNA, the CDR3 is TGTGCCAGTAGTATCGGGGCAGGGGGTCAGCCCCAGCATTTT. Translating gives CASSIGAGGQPQHF.

The chain is built from TRBV11-2 and TRBJ1-2, with D perhaps matching TRBD1 (5 bases). Germline V gene data show CDR1 as SGHAT and CDR2 as FQNNGV. Trimming removed 1 base at V and 6 bases at J, with 6 bases between. This CDR3 is 12 amino acids long. In nucleotides, the CDR3 is TGTGCCAGCAGCTTAGGGGGGGATGGCTACACCTTC. This gives the protein CASSLGGDGYTF.

CDR3 bases: TGTGCCTTCCGGACAGGGAAGGGACACTATGGCTACACCTTC. Residues: CAFRTGKGHYGYTF. The chain recombines TRBV30 with TRBJ1-2, with 8 bases that match TRBD1. The V gene's germline CDR1 is GTSNPN and CDR2 SVGIG (reference sequence). This CDR3 is built from 14 residues. The trim removed 7 bases at V and 3 bases at J, leaving 10 bases unmatched.